This TCR beta chain was sequenced during a study of cytomegalovirus exposure and HLA in healthy donors. Overall study context: An earlier analysis identified approximately 110 million unique TCR beta sequences in approximately 170 million T cells.

PCR employed 60 Vbeta and 13 Jbeta primers. Produced via immunoSEQ multiplex PCR; TCRdb's table is partial and in-frame only. The sample shows under 200,000 clones, about four fifths of them seen only once. General observations from the study: Fewer N-insertions (relative to the roughly 610-donor mean) were reportedly seen in an Asian-associated ancestry cluster in a later analysis. Upon later analysis, HLA-associated TCR beta chains proved more clonally expanded than other, equally common chains. Sequencing likely caused a cluster of highly shared sequence variants.

V lost 4 bases and J lost 4; bases outside the gene matches: 3. The V gene's germline CDR1 is SQVTM and CDR2 ANQGSEA. The CDR3 spans 13 residues. On this clone: No antigen is known for it.

The chain has TRBV29-1 and TRBJ2-3, with TRBD2 identical over 9 bases. Sequences were obtained from PBMCs. The source is a man aged 35-49 years in good health and CMV-seropositive. In DNA form, the CDR3 reads TGCAGCGTTGGCGCGGGAGGGCCAGATACGCAGTATTTT. Encoded protein: CSVGAGGPDTQYF.